This T cell receptor (beta chain) appears in the sequencing data of a study of graft-versus-host responses after intestinal transplantation. Overall study: Those transplanted obtained multivisceral, liver-intestinal, or isolated intestinal grafts.

Of note for this clone: Its antigen is not identified.

CDR1 is SGDLS, CDR2 YYNGEE, per germline. This CDR3 is built from 12 residues. Trimming left V 3 bases short and J 4 bases short, with 7 bases between. Using immunoSEQ multiplex PCR, the repertoire was profiled, and TCRdb retains in-frame clones only, with some absent. The sample records tens of thousands of clones, roughly nine tenths being singletons. The chain couples TRBV9 to TRBJ1-2, with D hard to call. Sample: unstimulated CD4+ T cells sorted from spleen or lymph node cells, taken before intestinal transplant. The TCR sequence derives from a human donor who received an intestinal transplant. Here the CDR3 reads CASSALSYGYTF. DNA for the CDR3: TGTGCCAGCAGCGCCTTATCCTATGGCTACACCTTC.